This is a list of T cell receptor beta chains from one sample in a study of T cell responses to AZD1222 COVID-19 vaccine. The assay was immunoSEQ multiplex PCR, and TCRdb's table has in-frame clones only and misses some. The data hold 120,000 to 150,000 clones, with around 84% observed a single time. The source was peripheral blood, collected 28 days after the second AZD1222 dose. These receptors were taken from an adult who received the AZD1222 COVID-19 vaccine. The CDR3 runs from the conserved cysteine through the conserved F or W. The D gene is left open where the match is weak. The listing skips clone size in some rows; elsewhere it reads once, few, many or a size class.

>TRBV30|TRBJ1-1|-|-
TGTGCCTGGAGTGTACTGGAACACACGAACACTGAAGCTTTCTTT
CAWSVLEHTNTEAFF
>TRBV6-4|TRBJ1-2|-|-
TGTGCCAGCAGGCAGGGGTTAATGGCTAACTATGGCTACACCTTC
CASRQGLMANYGYTF
>TRBV18|TRBJ2-1|TRBD2|-
TGTGCCAGCTCCCCCCGTGGAGTAGCGGGGGGGGGCAATGAGCAGTTCTTC
CASSPRGVAGGGNEQFF
>TRBV12-3/TRBV12-4|TRBJ2-1|-|-
TGTGCCAGCAGTTTAGACGGGCAGCAGTTCTTC
CASSLDGQQFF
>TRBV19|TRBJ2-6|-|-
TGTGCCAGTAGTCCAAATTCCCCTGGGGCCAACGTCCTGACTTTC
CASSPNSPGANVLTF
>TRBV6-6|TRBJ2-1|-|-
TGTGCCAGCAGTCCCGCCACGGGTACCCGCTCCTACAATGAGCAGTTCTTC
CASSPATGTRSYNEQFF
>TRBV5-1|TRBJ2-1|TRBD1|-
TGCGCCAGCAGCTTGGGAGGACAGGGGGCAAACAATGAGCAGTTCTTC
CASSLGGQGANNEQFF
>TRBV5-6|TRBJ1-1|-|-
TGTGCCAGCAGCCCAACCGGGACACGACGAGCTTTCTTT
CASSPTGTRRAFF
>TRBV5-3|TRBJ2-1|-|-
TGTGCCAGAAGCTTGGGGAGGAGGGGCTACTACAATGAGCAGTTCTTC
CARSLGRRGYYNEQFF
>TRBV19|TRBJ1-1|-|-
TGTGCCAGTACCCTCCCCCGGGGGCAGGCTTTCTTT
CASTLPRGQAFF
>TRBV6-6|TRBJ2-4|-|-
TGTGCCAGCAGTTCGCAGGACACGGGGAACATTCAGTACTTC
CASSSQDTGNIQYF
>TRBV29-1|TRBJ2-2|-|-
TGCAGCGTTGAATCCCCCCGCTCTTCCGGGGAGCTGTTTTTT
CSVESPRSSGELFF
>TRBV3-1/TRBV3-2|TRBJ2-7|-|once
TGTGCCAGCTCCCGGCAGCCAAACTCCTACGAGCAGTACTTC
CASSRQPNSYEQYF
>TRBV12-3/TRBV12-4|TRBJ1-2|TRBD1|-
TGTGCCAGCAGTTGGACAGGGGAAGGTGACTACACCTTC
CASSWTGEGDYTF
>TRBV12-1|TRBJ2-2|-|-
TGTGCCCCAACAGACCCGAACACCGGGGAGCTGTTTTTT
CAPTDPNTGELFF
>TRBV20-1|TRBJ1-2|-|-
TGCAGTGCTAAGGGGTACTATGGCTACACCTTC
CSAKGYYGYTF
>TRBV7-9|TRBJ2-1|-|-
TGTGCCAGCAGCTCCGGCCCAGGGGAAGGAGATGAGCAGTTCTTC
CASSSGPGEGDEQFF
>TRBV7-9|TRBJ2-7|-|few
TGTGCCAGCAGCCCGAGACAGGCTTACTCCTACGAGCAGTACTTC
CASSPRQAYSYEQYF
>TRBV5-6|TRBJ2-7|-|-
TGTGCCAGCAGCTTGGGGGCCACCACCTACGAGCAGTACTTC
CASSLGATTYEQYF
>TRBV5-4|TRBJ1-1|-|-
TGTGCCAGCAGCTTGGAGCCAGCGAACACTGAAGCTTTCTTT
CASSLEPANTEAFF
>TRBV6-5|TRBJ2-7|-|-
TGTGCCAGCAGTTACGACCAGGTCTCCTACGAGCAGTACTTC
CASSYDQVSYEQYF
>TRBV5-1|TRBJ1-4|-|once
TGCGCCAGCAGCTTGTTGGCCCCCGAAAAACTGTTTTTT
CASSLLAPEKLFF
>TRBV5-1|TRBJ1-1|-|-
TGCGCCAGCAGTGCGACAGTGAACACTGAAGCTTTCTTT
CASSATVNTEAFF
>TRBV4-2|TRBJ1-5|-|-
TGTGCCAGCAGCCAAGGCGCTCTGGGGTGGAATCAGCCCCAGCATTTT
CASSQGALGWNQPQHF
>TRBV7-6|TRBJ2-7|-|-
TGTGCCAGCAGCTCATCGGGGGGCAGCTCCTACGAGCAGTACTTC
CASSSSGGSSYEQYF
>TRBV6-5|TRBJ1-4|-|-
TGTGCCAGCAGTTACTCCCCCGCGCAGGCCCTGTTTTTT
CASSYSPAQALFF
>TRBV27|TRBJ1-5|-|few
TGTGCCAGCAGTCCCTTATGGGGGTATCAGCCCCAGCATTTT
CASSPLWGYQPQHF
>TRBV7-9|TRBJ2-5|-|once
TGTGCCAGCAGCTTAGGACAGACCGTCCAAGAGACCCAGTACTTC
CASSLGQTVQETQYF
>TRBV6-1|TRBJ2-1|TRBD2|-
TGTGCCAGCAGTGAAGAAACAGCGGGGGGCCTTGAGCAGTTCTTC
CASSEETAGGLEQFF
>TRBV7-9|TRBJ1-3|-|once
TGTGCCAGCAGCAAAGTAGGGGAATCTGGAAACACCATATATTTT
CASSKVGESGNTIYF
>TRBV29-1|TRBJ1-1|-|-
TGCAGCGTTGCTCGGGCGGCCGACACTGAAGCTTTCTTT
CSVARAADTEAFF
>TRBV6-5|TRBJ2-7|TRBD2|-
TGTGCCAGCAGTTTTTTCCGGGGGAGCGGGAGTTACGAGCAGTACTTC
CASSFFRGSGSYEQYF
>TRBV28|TRBJ1-5|-|-
TGTGCCAGCAGTTTTTACGGAAACAATCAGCCCCAGCATTTT
CASSFYGNNQPQHF
>TRBV5-6|TRBJ2-5|TRBD2|-
TGTGCCAGCAGCTTGTGGGGGGAGGGAGAGACCCAGTACTTC
CASSLWGEGETQYF
>TRBV7-9|TRBJ2-4|-|few
TGTGCCAGCAGCCCGCCTATCCGGTTAGCCAAAAACATTCAGTACTTC
CASSPPIRLAKNIQYF
>TRBV30|TRBJ2-4|-|-
TGTGCCTGGAGTGTGAATGATAGGGACATTCAGTACTTC
CAWSVNDRDIQYF
>TRBV6-5|TRBJ1-1|-|-
TGTGCCAGCAGTTACTCGGAGAACACTGAAGCTTTCTTT
CASSYSENTEAFF
>TRBV25-1|TRBJ1-1|-|-
TGTGCCAGCAGTGAATATCTCCACACTGAAGCTTTCTTT
CASSEYLHTEAFF
>TRBV6-5|TRBJ2-7|TRBD1|-
TGTGCCAGCAGTTACTCGACACAGGGGGACGAGCAGTACTTC
CASSYSTQGDEQYF
>TRBV4-1|TRBJ2-3|-|-
TGCGCCAGCAGCCAAGAAGAAGCTGGGGCAGATACGCAGTATTTT
CASSQEEAGADTQYF
>TRBV5-1|TRBJ1-2|TRBD1|-
TGCGCCAGCAGCTCCGGGACAGGGGGGTATGGCTACACCTTC
CASSSGTGGYGYTF
>TRBV18|TRBJ1-5|-|-
TGTGCCAGCTCACCACCGGGGGGGGAGGGCAATCAGCCCCAGCATTTT
CASSPPGGEGNQPQHF
>TRBV5-1|TRBJ1-2|-|-
TGCGCCAGCTCCGACGGTACAGCTAACTATGGCTACACCTTC
CASSDGTANYGYTF
>TRBV2|TRBJ1-3|-|-
TGTGCCAGCAGCCGCTCTGGAAACACCATATATTTT
CASSRSGNTIYF
>TRBV6-6|TRBJ2-5|TRBD2|once
TGTGCCAGCAGTGGACTAGCCGAGACCCAGTACTTC
CASSGLAETQYF
>TRBV19|TRBJ2-5|TRBD1|-
TGTGCCAGTAGCGTACGGGGTAGGGGGACAGGGAAGGGAGAGACCCAGTACTTC
CASSVRGRGTGKGETQYF
>TRBV5-1|TRBJ1-1|-|-
TGCGCCAGCAGACAAACAGGGTTTGGCACTGAAGCTTTCTTT
CASRQTGFGTEAFF
>TRBV7-5|TRBJ1-3|-|once
TGTGCCAGAAGCTTTACCGACTCTGGAAACACCATATATTTT
CARSFTDSGNTIYF
>TRBV7-9|TRBJ2-1|TRBD2|-
TGTGCCAGCAGCCCAAGGCGGGTCAGGACTAGCGGGAGGGAGCAGTTCTTC
CASSPRRVRTSGREQFF
>TRBV6-1|TRBJ1-1|-|-
TGTGCCAGCAGTGAAGTTGGGGGAACTGAAGCTTTCTTT
CASSEVGGTEAFF
>TRBV20-1|TRBJ1-1|-|few
TGCAGTGCTAGAGAGTTTGATGAAGCTTTCTTT
CSAREFDEAFF
>TRBV12-5|TRBJ2-1|TRBD2|-
TGTGCTAGTGGCCCCGGACTAGCGGGAGGAGCGGATGAGCAGTTCTTC
CASGPGLAGGADEQFF
>TRBV12-3/TRBV12-4|TRBJ1-4|-|few
TGTGCCAGCAGTCCAGACGGACACGAAAAACTGTTTTTT
CASSPDGHEKLFF
>TRBV2|TRBJ1-2|TRBD1|-
TGTGCCAGCAGTGAAAGGGGACAGCGCGGGGAAGGCTACACCTTC
CASSERGQRGEGYTF
>TRBV14|TRBJ2-3|TRBD2|-
TGTGCCAGCAGCCCTCAGGCAGCGGGACCATTCACAGATACGCAGTATTTT
CASSPQAAGPFTDTQYF
>TRBV9|TRBJ2-1|-|-
TGTGCCAGCAGCGTAATTAGCGGTTCCTACAATGAGCAGTTCTTC
CASSVISGSYNEQFF
>TRBV27|TRBJ2-3|-|once
TGTGCCAGCGAACGTCCACTACCGTATTTT
CASERPLPYF